This TCR beta chain appears in the sequencing data of a study of identical twins. Study-wide points: Models underestimated out-of-frame TCR alpha sharing in monozygotic twins. Cord blood beta clonotypes that were abundant carried fewer insertions, and memory repertoires showed no such trend.

To note about this clonotype: Its antigen is unidentified.

TCRdb ran MiXCR on the 5' RACE reads and lists one entry per CDR3 protein. This table holds hundreds of thousands of distinct CDR3 sequences, 9% to 15% found once. Trimming at V came to 3 bases and at J to 3 bases, leaving 8 bases not matched to a gene. Per the germline V gene, CDR1 is MNHEY and CDR2 is SMNVEV (reference sequence). This CDR3 is 17 amino acids long. The same sample was also used in a study of yellow fever vaccine responses in identical twins.

The sample comprised CD8+ T cells sorted from blood. This rearrangement joins TRBV27 to TRBJ2-3, with 11 bases matching TRBD2. This receptor was obtained from a woman between 18 and 30 years old in good health. The CDR3 region is CASSFLVAGGLTDTQYF. CDR3 DNA: TGTGCCAGCAGTTTTTTAGTAGCGGGGGGGTTAACAGATACGCAGTATTTT.